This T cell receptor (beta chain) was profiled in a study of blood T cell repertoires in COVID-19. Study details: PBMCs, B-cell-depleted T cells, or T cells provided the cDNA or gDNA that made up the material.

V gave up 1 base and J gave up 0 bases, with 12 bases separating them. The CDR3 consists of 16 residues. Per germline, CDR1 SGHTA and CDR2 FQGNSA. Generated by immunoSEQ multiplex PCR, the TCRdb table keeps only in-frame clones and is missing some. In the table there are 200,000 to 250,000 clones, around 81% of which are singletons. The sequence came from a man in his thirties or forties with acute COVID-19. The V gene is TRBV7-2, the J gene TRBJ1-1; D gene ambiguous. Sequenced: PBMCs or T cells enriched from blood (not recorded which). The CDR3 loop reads CASSLDPDYMNTEAFF. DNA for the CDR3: TGTGCCAGCAGCTTAGATCCGGACTACATGAACACTGAAGCTTTCTTT.